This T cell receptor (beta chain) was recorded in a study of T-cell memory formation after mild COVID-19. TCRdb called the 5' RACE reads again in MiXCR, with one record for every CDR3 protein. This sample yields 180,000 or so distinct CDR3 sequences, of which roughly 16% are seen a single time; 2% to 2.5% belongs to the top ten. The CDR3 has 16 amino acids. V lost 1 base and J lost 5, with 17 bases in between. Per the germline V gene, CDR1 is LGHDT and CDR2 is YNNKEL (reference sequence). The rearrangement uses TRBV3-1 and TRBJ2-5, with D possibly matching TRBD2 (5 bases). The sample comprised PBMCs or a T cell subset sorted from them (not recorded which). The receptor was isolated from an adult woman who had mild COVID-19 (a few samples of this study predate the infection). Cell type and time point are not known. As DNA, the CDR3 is TGTGCCAGCAGCCAAGCAGCGACTAACTTGGGGGAGACCCAGTACTTC. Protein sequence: CASSQAATNLGETQYF.